The 5 T cell receptor beta chains given below trace back to one sample, sequenced in a study of CD8+CD57+ T cells in acquired aplastic anemia. Patients included in sequencing had previously demonstrated CD8+CD57+ cell expansion by flow cytometry. According to the study, genomic DNA was the template for TCR beta VDJ and CDR3 profiling. Using its own MiXCR run on the reads, TCRdb lists one record per CDR3 protein. Of just over 450,000 distinct CDR3 sequences listed, 25% to 40% are singletons. Sequencing used sorted CD4+, CD8+, or CD8+CD57+ T cells (not recorded which) from PBMCs. Receptors originate from a human donor with aplastic anemia.

This clonotype showed up many times. V is TRBV7-2 and J is TRBJ1-1; 9 positions match TRBD1. Germline CDR1 is SGHTA and CDR2 is FQGNSA. This CDR3 has 15 residues. V lost 1 base, J lost 4 bases, and 4 bases stayed unmatched. The CDR3 coding sequence is TGTGCCAGCAGCTTAGAAAGGACAGGGGCCACTGAAGCTTTCTTT. It encodes CASSLERTGATEAFF. Full variable domain (rest looked up from reference TRBV7-2 and TRBJ1-1): GAGVSQSPSNKVTEKGKDVELRCDPISGHTALYWYRQSLGQGLEFLIYFQGNSAPDKSGLPSDRFSAERTGGSVSTLTIQRTQQEDSAVYLCASSLERTGATEAFFGQGTRLTVV.

This clonotype was found a few times. J is TRBJ1-6 and V is TRBV27; maybe TRBD1 (6 bases). The CDR3 extends over 17 amino acids. From germline, CDR1 is MNHEY and CDR2 SMNVEV (reference sequence). The ends were cut back, 2 bases at V and 0 bases at J, with 11 bases in the middle. The CDR3 DNA follows: TGTGCCAGCAGTTTAAGCAGGGGAAGCTCCTATAATTCACCCCTCCACTTT. It translates to CASSLSRGSSYNSPLHF.

This clonotype was observed a few times. This chain joins TRBV20-1 and TRBJ1-1, with 8 bases identical to TRBD1. Germline assignment: CDR1 DFQATT and CDR2 SNEGSKA (reference sequence). With 3 bases clipped from V and 4 bases from J, the junction kept 13 bases outside the gene matches. The CDR3 sequence is 16 residues long. CDR3 sequence reads: CSASGGTGRMSTEAFF. As DNA, the CDR3 is TGCAGTGCTAGTGGTGGGACAGGTAGGATGAGCACTGAAGCTTTCTTT.

This clonotype has at least ten counts. The chain couples TRBV7-9 to TRBJ2-7, with D possibly being TRBD2 (7 bases). CDR3 length: 15 residues. The germline V gene encodes CDR1 SEHNR and CDR2 FQNEAQ (reference sequence). Trimming cost V 5 bases and J 6 bases, with 20 bases left between them. CDR3 residues: CASSQRGAVIGEQYF. As DNA, the CDR3 is TGTGCCAGCAGCCAACGGGGGGCAGTTATCGGCGAGCAGTACTTC. Filled out from reference TRBV7-9 and TRBJ2-7, the complete variable domain reads DTGVSQNPRHKITKRGQNVTFRCDPISEHNRLYWYRQTLGQGPEFLTYFQNEAQLEKSRLLSDRFSAERPKGSFSTLEIQRTEQGDSAMYLCASSQRGAVIGEQYFGPGTRLTVT.

This clonotype was counted ten times or more. V gene TRBV19 combines with J gene TRBJ1-5, with D unresolved. The V gene lost 0 bases and the J gene lost 4 bases, with 7 bases spanning the gap. This CDR3 region has 14 residues. Germline V lookup: CDR1 LNHDA, CDR2 SQIVND (reference sequence). DNA of the CDR3: TGTGCCAGTAGTATAGATGCCGTAAATCAGCCCCAGCATTTT. Translating it yields CASSIDAVNQPQHF.